This T cell receptor (beta chain) was found in a study of molecular identifiers for immune sequencing clone quantification. Germline CDR1 is SGHTA and CDR2 is FQGNSA. CDR3 size: 15 residues. Each CDR3 protein gets one entry after TCRdb re-called the PCR reads with MiXCR. The sample shows about half a million distinct CDR3 sequences, roughly a fifth of them seen only once. This clonotype was found a few times. A much larger clone lies a single base off, so this may be a read error. The sample consisted of naive CD8+ T cells from blood, with Jurkat cell RNA spiked in. Subset denoted: FACS-sorted CD8+CD4-CCR7+CD45RA+ naive T cells. The sequence was collected from a human donor in good health. Some libraries in this study had Jurkat cell RNA spiked in. The chain joins TRBV7-2 to TRBJ2-3; 7 bases fit TRBD1. This CDR3 is CAGSLRDSYTDTQYF. Here the CDR3 DNA reads TGTGCCGGCAGCTTACGGGACAGCTACACAGATACGCAGTATTTT.